The 18 T cell receptor beta chains given below trace back to one sample, sequenced in a study of T cells after posttransplantation cyclophosphamide. Clones were sequenced by immunoSEQ multiplex PCR, and TCRdb holds only the in-frame ones, with some missing. The table includes 23,000 or so clones, roughly 90% detected once. A marrow graft followed busulfan-fludarabine conditioning, with cyclophosphamide on days +3 and +4. The source was PBMCs, collected after allogeneic stem cell transplant with posttransplant cyclophosphamide. All receptors derive from a female patient between 30 and 45 years old who received an allogeneic stem cell transplant from an unrelated donor, was CMV-positive, and had no GVHD. Some T cells may possibly be graft donor cells.

The rearrangement links TRBV7-3 to TRBJ1-1, with D maybe TRBD1 (5 bases). Looked up from germline, CDR1 is SGHTA and CDR2 is FQGTGA. The CDR3 consists of 20 residues. Trimming took off 1 base at V and 0 bases at J, with 24 bases between the two ends. DNA of the CDR3: TGTGCCAGCAGCTTAAACCCCCTCTGGGGGGTATCGGGAATGAACACTGAAGCTTTCTTT. This sequence encodes CASSLNPLWGVSGMNTEAFF.

About this clone: This same CDR3 is encoded by further DNA sequences in the sample. The chain combines TRBV25-1 with TRBJ2-2; D gene unclear. This CDR3 contains 12 residues. V shed 3 bases and J shed 7 bases, with 6 bases lying between them. Germline values: CDR1 MGHDK, CDR2 SYGVNS. The CDR3: CASSEYIGELFF. The CDR3 nucleotides read TGTGCCAGCAGTGAGTATATCGGGGAGCTGTTTTTT.

The chain recombines TRBV14 with TRBJ1-1; 8 bases are shared with TRBD1. CDR1 is SGHDN, CDR2 FVKESK, per germline. The CDR3 contains 15 residues. J lost 4 bases, V lost 4 bases, and 8 bases had no gene match. The CDR3 nucleotides read TGTGCCAGCAGCCTTCTGGACAGGGACCTCACTGAAGCTTTCTTT. It translates to CASSLLDRDLTEAFF.

This chain links TRBV18 with TRBJ2-3, with D possibly matching TRBD1 (7 bases). With 0 bases removed from V and 6 bases from J, the gap between germline ends came to 13 bases. The CDR3 totals 15 residues. CDR1 is KGHSH and CDR2 is LQKENI in the germline V gene. The chain's CDR3 is CASSPPRGAGDTQYF. The CDR3, as DNA: TGTGCCAGCTCACCACCCAGGGGGGCCGGGGATACGCAGTATTTT.

This clone was seen just once. CDR3 coding DNA: TGTGCCAGTAGACGCCAGGCCTCTGGAAACACCATATATTTT. It translates to CASRRQASGNTIYF. The chain joins TRBV19 to TRBJ1-3; D uncertain. The CDR3 runs to 14 residues. The germline V and J ends were trimmed by 6 bases and 0 bases, with 9 bases remaining between them. CDR1 and CDR2 from the germline V gene are LNHDA and SQIVND (reference sequence).

This chain joins TRBV4-2 and TRBJ2-5; D possibly corresponds to TRBD2 (7 bases). Germline-derived CDR1 and CDR2 are LGHNA and YNFKEQ. The CDR3 contains 15 residues. V was clipped by 5 bases and J by 1 base, with 14 bases between them. The CDR3 here is CASSGSRGAQETQYF. The CDR3 DNA reads TGTGCCAGCAGCGGATCCCGGGGGGCCCAAGAGACCCAGTACTTC.

This sequence joins TRBV18 and TRBJ2-7; 7 nucleotides line up with TRBD1. The CDR3 covers 14 residues. CDR1 is KGHSH and CDR2 is LQKENI in the germline V gene. V trimming: 2 bases; J trimming: 3 bases; junction bases outside the gene matches: 4. CDR3 region: CASSPGTAGYEQYF. Here the CDR3 DNA reads TGTGCCAGCTCACCAGGGACAGCCGGCTACGAGCAGTACTTC.

The chain couples TRBV2 to TRBJ2-2; the D gene is possibly TRBD2 (6 bases). The CDR3 consists of 14 residues. Trimming took 1 base from V and 5 from J, leaving 8 bases between them. Per germline, CDR1 SNHLY and CDR2 FYNNEI. The CDR3 coding sequence is TGTGCCAGCAGTGAAGAAGGAGGGACCGGGGAGCTGTTTTTT. The encoded protein is CASSEEGGTGELFF.

The V and J genes are TRBV15 and TRBJ1-2; 7 positions match TRBD1. The CDR3 has 15 residues. Trimming removed 5 bases from V and 4 bases from J; junction bases left unmatched: 10. CDR1 and CDR2 (germline): LNHNV, YYDKDF (reference sequence). The CDR3 DNA reads TGTGCCACCAGCTGGTCGGACAGGCATGTCTATGGCTACACCTTC. Its translation is CATSWSDRHVYGYTF.

This sequence joins TRBV6-5 and TRBJ1-2, with D unclear. The V gene's germline CDR1 is MNHEY and CDR2 SVGAGI. The CDR3 length is 12 residues. Trimming pared 5 bases from V and 2 bases from J, leaving 6 bases between. The CDR3 protein is CASSGENYGYTF. CDR3 nucleotide sequence: TGTGCCAGCAGTGGGGAGAACTATGGCTACACCTTC.

This clone is a singleton in its sample. The CDR3 nucleotides are TGTGCCAGCAGTGGACTCTACGAGCAGTACTTC. Translated, it gives CASSGLYEQYF. This chain uses TRBV28 with TRBJ2-7; maybe TRBD2 (5 bases). Germline V gene sequence: CDR1 MDHEN, CDR2 SYDVKM. This CDR3 region has 11 residues. Trimming left V 5 bases short and J 3 bases short, with 5 bases between.

The chain combines TRBV29-1 with TRBJ2-3; 7 bases fit TRBD1. The CDR3 loop spans 15 amino acids. V gave up 6 bases and J gave up 0 bases; unmatched junction bases: 9. Germline V CDR1 and CDR2: SQVTM, ANQGSEA. The CDR3 here is CSVDRTFPSTDTQYF. The CDR3 DNA follows: TGCAGCGTGGACAGGACATTTCCTAGCACAGATACGCAGTATTTT.

The chain is built from TRBV15 and TRBJ1-5; a weak D match, TRBD1 (6 bases). Germline CDR1 is LNHNV and CDR2 is YYDKDF (reference sequence). The length of the CDR3 is 17 residues. V was trimmed by 0 bases and J by 7 bases, leaving 19 bases between them. The CDR3 spells CATSRERVRGWWQPQHF. CDR3 in DNA: TGTGCCACCAGCAGAGAACGGGTCAGGGGTTGGTGGCAGCCCCAGCATTTT. The full variable domain, completed using reference TRBV15 and TRBJ1-5, is DAMVIQNPRYQVTQFGKPVTLSCSQTLNHNVMYWYQQKSSQAPKLLFHYYDKDFNNEADTPDNFQSRRPNTSFCFLDIRSPGLGDTAMYLCATSRERVRGWWQPQHFGDGTRLSIL.

The chain links TRBV28 to TRBJ1-1, with D perhaps TRBD1 (6 bases). The germline gives CDR1 MDHEN, CDR2 SYDVKM. This CDR3 spans 14 amino acids. V dropped 2 bases and J dropped 5 bases, with 12 bases sitting between them. CDR3 amino acids: CASSLNRVGTEAFF. CDR3 in DNA: TGTGCCAGCAGTTTAAACAGGGTGGGGACTGAAGCTTTCTTT.

This chain connects TRBV5-6 to TRBJ2-1, with D possibly TRBD2 on 7 matching bases. This CDR3 comprises 14 residues. Trimming took 4 bases from V and 7 from J, leaving 15 bases between them. Germline V CDR1 and CDR2: SGHDT, YYEEEE. The CDR3 region has the DNA TGTGCCAGCAGCCCGAGGGGGGGGAAGAATGAGCAGTTCTTC. Translated: CASSPRGGKNEQFF.

V gene TRBV25-1 combines with J gene TRBJ2-1; D is unresolved. V was pared by 0 bases and J by 0 bases, with 12 bases between. Germline V lookup: CDR1 MGHDK, CDR2 SYGVNS. This CDR3 spans 17 amino acids. CDR3 DNA sequence: TGTGCCAGCAGTGAATATCTCGCGTTGAGCTCCTACAATGAGCAGTTCTTC. Translation gives CASSEYLALSSYNEQFF.

V gene TRBV28 combines with J gene TRBJ1-1, with D maybe TRBD1 (5 bases). There are 16 residues in the CDR3. V shed 2 bases and J shed 3 bases, with 16 bases lying between them. In germline, CDR1 is MDHEN, CDR2 SYDVKM. The CDR3 reads CASSLMALGGYTEAFF. As DNA, the CDR3 is TGTGCCAGCAGTTTAATGGCACTGGGGGGGTACACTGAAGCTTTCTTT. Full variable domain (outside the CDR3, taken from reference TRBV28 and TRBJ1-1): DVKVTQSSRYLVKRTGEKVFLECVQDMDHENMFWYRQDPGLGLRLIYFSYDVKMKEKGDIPEGYSVSREKKERFSLILESASTNQTSMYLCASSLMALGGYTEAFFGQGTRLTVV.

The chain uses TRBV7-9 and TRBJ2-3; D uncertain. Germline V CDR1 and CDR2: SEHNR, FQNEAQ (reference sequence). This CDR3 is built from 15 residues. V was trimmed by 2 bases and J by 2 bases, leaving 11 bases between them. The CDR3 sequence is CASSLFLGFTDTQYF. DNA for the CDR3: TGTGCCAGCAGCTTATTCTTGGGCTTCACAGATACGCAGTATTTT.